The 7 T cell receptor beta chains presented below share a single source sample, sequenced in a study of patients and donors after allogeneic stem cell transplantation. MiXCR, run by TCRdb on the RT-PCR reads, gives a single entry per CDR3 protein. The sample consists of about a million distinct CDR3 sequences, roughly 18% of them appearing once. The sequenced sample consisted of blood, either unsorted or a sorted T cell fraction (not recorded which). Receptor source: a human donor who was either an allogeneic HSCT recipient or a stem cell or donor lymphocyte infusion donor (not recorded which). It is not recorded whose cells these are; they may come from a transplant donor.

The rearrangement joins TRBV27 to TRBJ1-2; 7 bases align to TRBD1. Germline V lookup: CDR1 MNHEY, CDR2 SMNVEV (reference sequence). This CDR3 comprises 15 residues. V shed 3 bases, J shed 5 bases, and the junction held 9 bases outside the gene matches. The CDR3 region has the DNA TGTGCCAGCAGTTTTGGACAGGACATCCGGTATGGCTACACCTTC. Translation gives CASSFGQDIRYGYTF.

CDR3 nucleotides: TGCGCCAGCAGCGAATCCAGGGAAATGATGGGAAAACTGTTTTTT. It translates to CASSESREMMGKLFF. The V call is TRBV5-1, the J call TRBJ1-4; tentatively, D is TRBD1 (5 bases). V lost 4 bases and J 10 bases, leaving 20 bases between the germline ends. The V gene's germline CDR1 is SGHRS and CDR2 YFSETQ. The length of the CDR3 is 15 residues.

The genes are TRBV5-1 and TRBJ2-3; maybe TRBD2 (6 bases). The CDR3 has 16 residues. V was shortened by 4 bases and J by 1 base, with 16 bases between the two germline ends. Germline CDR1 is SGHRS and CDR2 is YFSETQ. The CDR3 loop is CASSSGLSEGTDTQYF. The CDR3 coding sequence is TGCGCCAGCAGCAGCGGGCTATCCGAGGGCACAGATACGCAGTATTTT.

The V and J genes are TRBV5-1 and TRBJ2-2, with 9 bases matching TRBD2. Germline V gene data show CDR1 as SGHRS and CDR2 as YFSETQ. The junction had 12 bases not matched to a gene; V was cut back by 0 bases and J by 6 bases. CDR3 length: 18 residues. This CDR3 is CASSLDVTPGLAPGELFF. In DNA form, the CDR3 reads TGCGCCAGCAGCTTGGACGTTACCCCGGGACTAGCTCCCGGGGAGCTGTTTTTT.

The rearrangement joins TRBV11-2 to TRBJ1-3; D gene ambiguous. This CDR3 is built from 14 residues. CDR1 is SGHAT and CDR2 is FQNNGV in the germline V gene. The ends were cut back, 5 bases at V and 3 bases at J, with 11 bases in the middle. The CDR3: CASSPLDGGNTIYF. As DNA, the CDR3 is TGTGCCAGCAGCCCCCTAGATGGTGGAAACACCATATATTTT.

The rearrangement joins TRBV27 to TRBJ2-7, with TRBD1 matching over 9 bases. Looked up from germline, CDR1 is MNHEY and CDR2 is SMNVEV (reference sequence). V was clipped by 2 bases and J by 5 bases; unmatched bases: 13. The CDR3 is 17 amino acids. CDR3 sequence (DNA): TGTGCCAGCAGTTTACTCGTTCCCTGGACAGGGGTCCACGAGCAGTACTTC. It encodes CASSLLVPWTGVHEQYF.

This clonotype was counted only a few times. The chain carries TRBV12-3 or TRBV12-4 and TRBJ1-5, with D maybe TRBD1 (5 bases). The CDR3 totals 14 residues. V dropped 5 bases and J dropped 5 bases, with 13 bases sitting between them. As DNA, the CDR3 is TGTGCCAGCAGTGTCGTAGGGACCTATCAGCCCCAGCATTTT. Amino acids: CASSVVGTYQPQHF.